The clone carrying this T cell receptor beta chain was detected only a few times. Its antigen remains unknown. The data originate from a study of blood T cells in healthy people across ages. Study-level findings and limits: Relative to aged donors, long-lived donors carried more naive CD4+ cells and displayed higher diversity.

A second PCR, run for about 7 to 11 cycles, used a sample-barcoded 5' primer plus a J-beta primer mix. In TCRdb, the 5' RACE reads were re-called with MiXCR into one record per CDR3 protein. The sample carries 700,000 to 900,000 distinct CDR3 sequences, about a quarter recorded once. The V segment lost 2 bases and the J segment 4 bases; nucleotides outside the gene matches: 14. CDR1 and CDR2 from the germline V gene are SGHRS and YFSETQ. This CDR3 is built from 17 residues. These same records also appear under a second study, on T cells of mothers and their children.

What was sequenced was blood. This sequence was found in a boy aged 5-17 years in good health. This chain uses TRBV5-1 with TRBJ2-5, with 7 bases lining up with TRBD2. This CDR3 reads CASSLPPWTSRGETQYF. For the CDR3, the DNA is TGCGCCAGCAGCTTACCACCTTGGACTAGTCGGGGAGAGACCCAGTACTTC. Filled out from reference TRBV5-1 and TRBJ2-5, the complete variable domain reads KAGVTQTPRYLIKTRGQQVTLSCSPISGHRSVSWYQQTPGQGLQFLFEYFSETQRNKGNFPGRFSGRQFSNSRSEMNVSTLELGDSALYLCASSLPPWTSRGETQYFGPGTRLLVL.